Sequencing of this TCR beta chain was carried out in a study of T cells in localized non-small cell lung cancer. Notes on the study in general: Elevated blood T cell density was associated with longer overall survival. Adjacent uninvolved lung had the highest clonality, suggesting focused antigen responses. In adjacent lung, a median roughly 60 of the top 100 tumor clones were found. Since sequencing was restricted to only one region of the tumor, intratumor heterogeneity remains a possibility.

Losses at the gene ends were 3 bases for V and 5 bases for J; bases not matched to a gene: 11. The CDR3 is made up of 17 amino acids. CDR1 is SGHNT, CDR2 YYREEE, per germline (reference sequence). About this clone itself: The antigen is not known.

Only in-frame clones appear in the TCRdb table, and some are missing; sequencing was by immunoSEQ multiplex PCR. The repertoire holds some 20,000 clones, with approximately 90% as singletons. The V and J genes are TRBV5-4 and TRBJ2-1; 10 bases are a match to TRBD2. This clonotype originated in a woman aged 35 to 69 with stage I lung adenocarcinoma. Here the sequenced sample was peripheral blood, taken before any cancer treatment. CDR3 region: CASSSPVGTSENNEQFF. In DNA, the CDR3 is TGTGCCAGCAGCTCACCGGTAGGGACTAGCGAAAACAATGAGCAGTTCTTC.